These 29 T cell receptor beta chains originate from one sample sequenced in a study of monozygotic twins with inflammatory bowel disease. TCRdb derives one entry per CDR3 protein from the 5' RACE reads, leaving out DNA. The sample data list a few hundred thousand distinct CDR3 sequences. The sequencing sample was made of blood. Every receptor here comes from a human donor with ulcerative colitis or Crohn's disease, or a healthy co-twin of an affected twin (not recorded which).

V gene TRBV7-9 combines with J gene TRBJ1-1; TCRdb proposes TRBD1, but this gene call is untestable without DNA. Germline values: CDR1 SEHNR, CDR2 FQNEAQ (reference sequence). The CDR3 loop spans 15 amino acids. Here the CDR3 reads CASSLPQGPGTEAFF.

V and J are TRBV27 and TRBJ2-1; lacking DNA, the TRBD1 call made by TCRdb goes unchecked. The germline CDR1 and CDR2 sequences are MNHEY and SMNVEV (reference sequence). This CDR3 comprises 13 residues. CDR3 loop: CASSPLDSREQFF.

The V and J genes are TRBV5-4 and TRBJ1-3; TCRdb's assignment of TRBD1 cannot be checked, as there is no DNA. CDR1 SGHNT and CDR2 YYREEE come from the germline V gene (reference sequence). This CDR3 is 15 amino acids long. The CDR3 reads CASSDRGLSGNTIYF.

The J gene is TRBJ2-3, the V gene TRBV13; TCRdb outputs TRBD2, but without DNA this stays unchecked. Germline loops: CDR1 PRHDT, CDR2 FYEKMQ (reference sequence). The CDR3 runs 16 residues. CDR3 sequence reads: CASSDRGAGGLDTQYF.

This chain joins TRBV7-2 and TRBJ1-6; TCRdb's D gene call, TRBD1, goes unchecked for lack of DNA. The germline V gene has CDR1 SGHTA and CDR2 FQGNSA. CDR3 length: 16 residues. CDR3 residues: CASSLVSGGGNSPLHF.

J is TRBJ2-2 and V is TRBV7-9; the D call from TCRdb, TRBD1, cannot be confirmed without DNA. The length of the CDR3 is 16 residues. Germline V gene sequence: CDR1 SEHNR, CDR2 FQNEAQ (reference sequence). This CDR3 reads CASSEGQGKNTGELFF.

This chain's CDR3 is CASSQGTGRREQFF. The V and J genes are TRBV11-2 and TRBJ2-1; absent DNA, TCRdb's TRBD1 call cannot be checked. The CDR3 covers 14 residues. In germline, CDR1 is SGHAT, CDR2 FQNNGV.

The J gene is TRBJ2-6, the V gene TRBV6-5. From germline, CDR1 is MNHEY and CDR2 SVGAGI. CDR3 length equals 15 residues. CDR3 sequence: CASSHGGSGANVLTF.

The rearrangement uses TRBV7-2 and TRBJ2-3. The germline V gene has CDR1 SGHTA and CDR2 FQGNSA. The CDR3 has 14 amino acids. Here the CDR3 reads CASRYKTGTDTQYF.

This chain uses TRBV5-1 with TRBJ2-2; no DNA is available, so the TRBD2 call from TCRdb remains unchecked. The CDR3 has 15 residues. Germline V gene sequence: CDR1 SGHRS, CDR2 YFSETQ. This CDR3 is CASSPAGGLTGELFF. The whole variable domain, filled in from reference TRBV5-1 and TRBJ2-2, reads KAGVTQTPRYLIKTRGQQVTLSCSPISGHRSVSWYQQTPGQGLQFLFEYFSETQRNKGNFPGRFSGRQFSNSRSEMNVSTLELGDSALYLCASSPAGGLTGELFFGEGSRLTVL.

V and J are TRBV29-1 and TRBJ2-1; TCRdb's D gene call, TRBD1, goes unchecked for lack of DNA. CDR1 and CDR2 (germline): SQVTM, ANQGSEA. The CDR3 length is 15 residues. The chain's CDR3 is CSVGPRGQGVVEQFF.

J is TRBJ1-1 and V is TRBV20-1. Germline CDR1 and CDR2: DFQATT and SNEGSKA (reference sequence). This CDR3 spans 14 amino acids. The CDR3 protein is CSAESGARDTEAFF.

The gene calls are TRBV7-2 and TRBJ2-3; the D call of TRBD2 rests on TCRdb alone, since no DNA is present to check it. CDR1 is SGHTA and CDR2 is FQGNSA in the germline V gene. The CDR3 sequence is 15 residues long. This chain's CDR3 is CASSLAGALRDTQYF.

V usage is TRBV29-1 and J usage is TRBJ2-1; the D gene TCRdb calls, TRBD1, cannot be checked with no DNA. The germline V gene encodes CDR1 SQVTM and CDR2 ANQGSEA. The CDR3 totals 15 residues. The CDR3: CSVGWWAGSTNEQFF.

The genes are TRBV6-5 and TRBJ2-7; with no DNA, the TCRdb D assignment of TRBD1 cannot be verified. Germline loops: CDR1 MNHEY, CDR2 SVGAGI. The CDR3 is 15 residues long. The CDR3 region is CASSSSGGAAYEQYF.

This chain links TRBV5-1 with TRBJ1-3. This CDR3 spans 13 amino acids. In germline, CDR1 is SGHRS, CDR2 YFSETQ. This CDR3 reads CASSGGDGNTIYF. Using reference TRBV5-1 and TRBJ1-3 for the parts outside the CDR3, the full variable domain is KAGVTQTPRYLIKTRGQQVTLSCSPISGHRSVSWYQQTPGQGLQFLFEYFSETQRNKGNFPGRFSGRQFSNSRSEMNVSTLELGDSALYLCASSGGDGNTIYFGEGSWLTVV.

The J gene is TRBJ1-3, the V gene TRBV14; with no DNA, the TCRdb D assignment of TRBD1 cannot be verified. From germline, CDR1 is SGHDN and CDR2 FVKESK. There are 18 residues in the CDR3. The CDR3 region is CASSPSEGTGVSGNTIYF.

The J gene is TRBJ2-1, the V gene TRBV30; without DNA, the TCRdb call of TRBD1 cannot be checked. The CDR3 consists of 16 residues. Germline values: CDR1 GTSNPN, CDR2 SVGIG (reference sequence). This CDR3 is CAWSVLFPSAQNEQFF.

The rearrangement joins TRBV6-1 to TRBJ2-4; TCRdb names TRBD2, which stays unverified in the absence of DNA. Germline CDR1 is MNHNS and CDR2 is SASEGT. The CDR3 length is 15 residues. CDR3 sequence: CASSDPTSGLNIQYF.

V gene TRBV24-1 combines with J gene TRBJ2-3; absent DNA, TCRdb's TRBD2 call cannot be checked. Germline V gene sequence: CDR1 KGHDR, CDR2 SFDVKD. This CDR3 has 14 amino acids. The CDR3 loop is CATAKAGSTDTQYF.

This chain connects TRBV11-2 to TRBJ1-1; TCRdb names TRBD1, which stays unverified in the absence of DNA. CDR1 SGHAT and CDR2 FQNNGV come from the germline V gene. The CDR3 has 14 amino acids. CDR3 sequence: CASSLGGSEREAFF.

The chain carries TRBV5-6 and TRBJ1-3. CDR1 is SGHDT and CDR2 is YYEEEE in the germline V gene. The CDR3 has 11 amino acids. Here the CDR3 reads CASSRPSAIYF. The full variable domain, its missing parts supplied by reference TRBV5-6 and TRBJ1-3, is DAGVTQSPTHLIKTRGQQVTLRCSPKSGHDTVSWYQQALGQGPQFIFQYYEEEERQRGNFPDRFSGHQFPNYSSELNVNALLLGDSALYLCASSRPSAIYFGEGSWLTVV.

The rearrangement joins TRBV2 to TRBJ2-5; TCRdb's D gene call, TRBD1, goes unchecked for lack of DNA. The CDR3 loop spans 15 amino acids. CDR1 is SNHLY and CDR2 is FYNNEI in the germline V gene. The CDR3 is CASREGDRYQETQYF.

The rearrangement joins TRBV5-5 to TRBJ2-7; the D gene TCRdb calls, TRBD2, cannot be checked with no DNA. Looked up from germline, CDR1 is SGHKS and CDR2 is YYEKEE (reference sequence). CDR3 size: 14 residues. CDR3 protein: CASSFRGSQYEQYF.

The V and J genes are TRBV29-1 and TRBJ2-2. The CDR3 consists of 12 residues. Per germline, CDR1 SQVTM and CDR2 ANQGSEA. CDR3 sequence: CSVETVAGELFF.

V gene TRBV7-6 combines with J gene TRBJ2-5; the TCRdb D gene call, TRBD1, has no DNA to confirm it. Per germline, CDR1 SGHVS and CDR2 FNYEAQ. The CDR3 spans 17 residues. The CDR3 region is CASSLARGEQGWETQYF.

The chain recombines TRBV6-1 with TRBJ1-5; lacking DNA, the TRBD1 call made by TCRdb goes unchecked. The CDR3 runs to 14 residues. Germline values: CDR1 MNHNS, CDR2 SASEGT. The CDR3 reads CASRGGTGGQPQHF.

The rearrangement joins TRBV5-4 to TRBJ1-1. CDR1 and CDR2 from the germline V gene are SGHNT and YYREEE (reference sequence). This CDR3 is built from 15 residues. The CDR3: CASSLDLTVRSEAFF.

The rearrangement links TRBV5-1 to TRBJ1-1; with no DNA, the TCRdb D assignment of TRBD1 cannot be verified. This CDR3 contains 15 residues. Looked up from germline, CDR1 is SGHRS and CDR2 is YFSETQ. The CDR3 region is CASSLFGHLNTEAFF.